This TCR beta chain comes out of a study of cytotoxic CD8 clonotypes in ibrutinib-treated CLL. Depths of 1 in 200,000 to 1 in 1 million T cells were the sequencing target. The method was immunoSEQ multiplex PCR; TCRdb's version includes in-frame clones alone and lacks a portion of them. The sample has fewer than 200,000 clones, under 90% seen once. The count of this clone is one. The sample was PBMCs, taken after 24 months of ibrutinib treatment. The receptor was derived from a human donor with chronic lymphocytic leukemia.

The CDR3 sequence is CASSQEGGGGEQFF. CDR3 nucleotides: TGCGCCAGCAGCCAAGAGGGCGGGGGGGGTGAGCAGTTCTTC. The J gene is TRBJ2-1, the V gene TRBV4-1; 9 bases map to TRBD2. V was pared by 0 bases and J by 9 bases, with 3 bases of the junction left unmatched. Germline V gene data show CDR1 as MGHRA and CDR2 as YSYEKL. The length of the CDR3 is 14 residues.